A single sample gave rise to the 20 T cell receptor beta chains below, sequenced in a study of cytomegalovirus exposure and HLA in healthy donors. Both 60 Vbeta primers and 13 Jbeta primers went into the PCR. The method was immunoSEQ multiplex PCR; TCRdb's version includes in-frame clones alone and lacks a portion of them. The table lists roughly 38,000 clones, roughly 90% of them singletons, with approximately 2.6% in the top ten. Sequenced sample: PBMCs. Every receptor here comes from a young woman in good health and CMV-seronegative.

This sequence joins TRBV5-4 and TRBJ2-1, with 7 bases that match TRBD2. The V and J ends lost 9 bases and 5 bases, in that order; junction bases with no gene match: 11. The CDR3 contains 14 residues. CDR1 SGHNT and CDR2 YYREEE come from the germline V gene (reference sequence). The CDR3 here is CATGRWGGHNEQFF. In nucleotides, the CDR3 is TGTGCCACCGGGCGGTGGGGGGGACACAATGAGCAGTTCTTC.

The chain is built from TRBV27 and TRBJ2-3; tentative D call: TRBD1 (5 bases). Germline V gives CDR1 MNHEY, CDR2 SMNVEV (reference sequence). The CDR3 has 13 amino acids. The ends were cut back, 3 bases at V and 4 bases at J, with 8 bases in the middle. The chain's CDR3 is CASSLQGSDTQYF. Written as DNA, the CDR3 is TGTGCCAGCAGTTTGCAGGGCTCAGATACGCAGTATTTT.

J is TRBJ2-7 and V is TRBV20-1; 7 nucleotides agree with TRBD2. The V gene's germline CDR1 is DFQATT and CDR2 SNEGSKA (reference sequence). The trim removed 3 bases at V and 6 bases at J, leaving 2 bases unmatched. This CDR3 has 11 amino acids. The CDR3 spells CSASGRSEQYF. CDR3 in DNA: TGCAGTGCTAGCGGGAGGAGCGAGCAGTACTTC.

About this clone: The junction shows a germline mismatch at one end, possibly a read error. CDR3 coding DNA: TGTTCCAGCAGCTTTAGTCCCTACGAGCAGTACTTC. It encodes CSSSFSPYEQYF. The rearrangement uses TRBV7-9 and TRBJ2-7; D gene unclear. This CDR3 spans 12 amino acids. The V gene's germline CDR1 is SEHNR and CDR2 FQNEAQ (reference sequence).

The V and J genes are TRBV28 and TRBJ1-1; D is possibly TRBD1 (5 bases). The germline gives CDR1 MDHEN, CDR2 SYDVKM. Trimming took off 6 bases at V and 7 bases at J, with 6 bases between the two ends. The length of the CDR3 is 10 residues. In nucleotides, the CDR3 is TGTGCCAGCAGACAGGTTGAAGCTTTCTTT. Protein product: CASRQVEAFF. Combining the CDR3 with reference TRBV28 and TRBJ1-1 gives the whole variable domain DVKVTQSSRYLVKRTGEKVFLECVQDMDHENMFWYRQDPGLGLRLIYFSYDVKMKEKGDIPEGYSVSREKKERFSLILESASTNQTSMYLCASRQVEAFFGQGTRLTVV.

CDR3 region: CASRPLAGRSYEQYF. The DNA for the CDR3 is TGTGCCAGCAGGCCCCTAGCGGGAAGATCCTACGAGCAGTACTTC. The J gene is TRBJ2-7, the V gene TRBV28, with TRBD2 identical over 9 bases. CDR1 MDHEN and CDR2 SYDVKM come from the germline V gene. The length of the CDR3 is 15 residues. V lost 6 bases to trimming and J lost 1 base; unmatched junction nucleotides: 7.

J is TRBJ2-5 and V is TRBV6-6; D not certain. V was pared by 2 bases and J by 4 bases, with 14 bases between. Germline assignment: CDR1 MNHNY and CDR2 SVGAGI (reference sequence). There are 15 residues in the CDR3. CDR3 nucleotide sequence: TGTGCCAGCAGTTACGAAACGAGGCGAGCAGAGACCCAGTACTTC. Encoded protein: CASSYETRRAETQYF.

The rearrangement joins TRBV19 to TRBJ2-3; D perhaps matches TRBD2 (6 bases). The CDR3 totals 16 residues. The V gene's germline CDR1 is LNHDA and CDR2 SQIVND (reference sequence). V gave up 3 bases and J gave up 0 bases, with 13 bases separating them. This chain's CDR3 is CASSILRGTSTDTQYF. The CDR3, as DNA: TGTGCCAGTAGTATCTTACGGGGGACTAGCACAGATACGCAGTATTTT.

This clone was seen a few times. The rearrangement joins TRBV28 to TRBJ1-5, with 7 bases lining up with TRBD1. The J segment lost 0 bases and the V segment lost 4 bases, leaving 3 bases of the junction unmatched. CDR1 is MDHEN, CDR2 SYDVKM, per germline. The CDR3 is 15 amino acids. The CDR3 DNA reads TGTGCCAGCAGTTGGACAGGCCATAGCAATCAGCCCCAGCATTTT. It is translated as CASSWTGHSNQPQHF.

This chain uses TRBV19 with TRBJ2-3; 12 nucleotides agree with TRBD2. This CDR3 comprises 19 residues. In germline, CDR1 is LNHDA, CDR2 SQIVND (reference sequence). The V segment lost 7 bases and the J segment 0 bases; nucleotides outside the gene matches: 14. The CDR3 protein is CASTPRRLAGGISTDTQYF. CDR3 DNA sequence: TGTGCCAGTACCCCGCGGCGGCTAGCGGGAGGGATTAGCACAGATACGCAGTATTTT.

The V and J genes are TRBV2 and TRBJ1-1; 9 nucleotides line up with TRBD1. CDR3 length equals 13 residues. V lost 6 bases, J lost 5 bases, and 4 bases stayed unmatched. The V gene's germline CDR1 is SNHLY and CDR2 FYNNEI. DNA of the CDR3: TGTGCCAGCAGGGGACAGGGTGGGACTGAAGCTTTCTTT. Its translation: CASRGQGGTEAFF.

The chain carries TRBV5-6 and TRBJ1-1; D is perhaps TRBD1 (6 bases). Germline V CDR1 and CDR2: SGHDT, YYEEEE. The V and J ends lost 0 bases and 3 bases respectively, with 15 bases between them. The CDR3 contains 16 residues. CDR3 nucleotide sequence: TGTGCCAGCAGCTTGGGGGGGCCCCGATCCGACACTGAAGCTTTCTTT. As protein: CASSLGGPRSDTEAFF. The full variable domain, with the rest looked up from reference TRBV5-6 and TRBJ1-1, is DAGVTQSPTHLIKTRGQQVTLRCSPKSGHDTVSWYQQALGQGPQFIFQYYEEEERQRGNFPDRFSGHQFPNYSSELNVNALLLGDSALYLCASSLGGPRSDTEAFFGQGTRLTVV.

The V and J genes are TRBV6-6 and TRBJ2-5, with 11 bases matching TRBD1. In germline, CDR1 is MNHNY, CDR2 SVGAGI (reference sequence). J gave up 4 bases and V 6 bases, and 1 base lay outside the gene matches. The length of the CDR3 is 13 residues. The CDR3 is CASRGQGAETQYF. Here the CDR3 DNA reads TGTGCCAGCAGAGGACAGGGGGCAGAGACCCAGTACTTC.

The chain links TRBV28 to TRBJ2-7; D gene ambiguous. Trimming took 4 bases from V and 1 from J, leaving 5 bases between them. Germline loops: CDR1 MDHEN, CDR2 SYDVKM. The CDR3 has 12 residues. In DNA, the CDR3 is TGTGCCAGCAGTTCAGTATCCTACGAGCAGTACTTC. It is translated as CASSSVSYEQYF.

The rearrangement joins TRBV5-1 to TRBJ1-2; maybe TRBD1 (5 bases). This CDR3 comprises 15 residues. The V and J ends lost 0 bases and 3 bases respectively, with 12 bases between them. Germline lookup yields CDR1 SGHRS and CDR2 YFSETQ. The CDR3 coding sequence is TGCGCCAGCAGCTTGGGTTCACGGGGGTACTATGGCTACACCTTC. Translating gives CASSLGSRGYYGYTF.

This chain connects TRBV5-1 to TRBJ2-5; 10 nucleotides match TRBD2. This CDR3 region has 15 residues. V lost 3 bases and J lost 4; bases outside the gene matches: 6. The germline V gene has CDR1 SGHRS and CDR2 YFSETQ. The CDR3 region is CASSSSSGRRETQYF. CDR3 nucleotides: TGCGCCAGCAGCTCCTCTAGCGGGAGAAGAGAGACCCAGTACTTC.

The chain couples TRBV30 to TRBJ2-1; D gene ambiguous. The CDR3 loop spans 12 amino acids. V shed 8 bases and J shed 6 bases, with 14 bases lying between them. Germline V gene sequence: CDR1 GTSNPN, CDR2 SVGIG (reference sequence). Here the CDR3 DNA reads TGTGCCCTGGCAGGCCTCGGCAATGAGCAGTTCTTC. This encodes CALAGLGNEQFF.

The chain recombines TRBV1 with TRBJ2-1; TRBD2, the table's D call, was not compared with the DNA. TRBV1 constitutes a pseudogene. The CDR3 sequence is 20 residues long. The CDR3 spells CTSSRPPSGRATNPYNEQFF. In nucleotides, the CDR3 is TGCACCAGCAGCCGGCCCCCTAGCGGGAGGGCCACGAACCCCTACAATGAGCAGTTCTTC.

The chain has TRBV19 and TRBJ2-2; D perhaps matches TRBD1 (5 bases). Germline V gives CDR1 LNHDA, CDR2 SQIVND (reference sequence). CDR3 length: 16 residues. With 7 bases removed from V and 0 bases from J, the gap between germline ends came to 15 bases. Here the CDR3 reads CASIEGASANTGELFF. CDR3 coding DNA: TGTGCCAGTATAGAAGGGGCCAGCGCGAACACCGGGGAGCTGTTTTTT.

The rearrangement joins TRBV13 to TRBJ2-1; 13 positions match TRBD2. The junction had 18 bases not matched to a gene; V was cut back by 4 bases and J by 9 bases. Germline CDR1 is PRHDT and CDR2 is FYEKMQ (reference sequence). The CDR3 has 19 residues. CDR3 sequence: CASSYTSPRRTSGSREQFF. The DNA for the CDR3 is TGTGCCAGCAGCTACACTAGCCCCCGGCGGACTAGCGGGAGCCGTGAGCAGTTCTTC. Full variable domain (rest looked up from reference TRBV13 and TRBJ2-1): AAGVIQSPRHLIKEKRETATLKCYPIPRHDTVYWYQQGPGQDPQFLISFYEKMQSDKGSIPDRFSAQQFSDYHSELNMSSLELGDSALYFCASSYTSPRRTSGSREQFFGPGTRLTVL.